This T cell receptor beta chain was captured by sequencing in a study of T cell responses to AZD1222 COVID-19 vaccine. V trimming: 1 base; J trimming: 0 bases; junction bases outside the gene matches: 5. Germline CDR1 and CDR2: LNHDA and SQIVND (reference sequence). CDR3 size: 16 residues. Some clones are missing from TCRdb's copy, which holds only in-frame ones; the method was immunoSEQ multiplex PCR. The sample has around 88,000 clones; just over 85% are singletons. This clonotype was obtained from an adult in good health. The genes are TRBV19 and TRBJ1-1, with 7 bases matching TRBD1. Sequencing was performed on peripheral blood, taken on day 0 of MenACWY control vaccination. The CDR3 nucleotides read TGTGCCAGTAGTATAGGTGGACAGGCCTTGAACACTGAAGCTTTCTTT. This translates into CASSIGGQALNTEAFF.